A single sample gave rise to the 26 T cell receptor beta chains below, sequenced in a study of cytomegalovirus exposure and HLA in healthy donors. Primers included in the PCR were 60 Vbeta and 13 Jbeta primers. Method: immunoSEQ multiplex PCR; TCRdb's copy keeps in-frame clones and lacks some. Here the sample spans approximately 110,000 clones, roughly 79% being singletons. Sequencing was carried out using PBMCs. Receptors originate from a woman aged 25-40 years in good health and CMV-seronegative.

This clone was recorded once. V is TRBV6-4 and J is TRBJ2-1; 10 bases line up with TRBD2. CDR3 length: 15 amino acids. Germline trimming cut 6 bases from V and 7 bases from J; bases unmatched to any gene: 9. CDR1 is MRHNA, CDR2 SNTAGT, per germline. CDR3 protein: CASSPLAGVGNEQFF. As DNA, the CDR3 is TGTGCCAGCAGCCCTCTAGCGGGAGTAGGAAATGAGCAGTTCTTC.

The rearrangement uses TRBV5-1 and TRBJ1-4; 7 bases align to TRBD1. Germline V lookup: CDR1 SGHRS, CDR2 YFSETQ. J gave up 4 bases and V 3 bases, and 3 bases lay outside the gene matches. The CDR3 sequence is 14 residues long. This chain's CDR3 is CASSSGQSNEKLFF. The CDR3 bases are TGCGCCAGCAGCTCGGGACAGAGTAATGAAAAACTGTTTTTT.

This chain connects TRBV5-1 to TRBJ2-6; TRBD1 agrees at 7 bases. The V and J ends lost 7 bases and 0 bases, in that order; junction bases with no gene match: 7. CDR1 and CDR2 (germline): SGHRS, YFSETQ. CDR3 length: 16 amino acids. CDR3 sequence (DNA): TGCGCCAGCTTTGGGACAGTAGACTCTGGGGCCAACGTCCTGACTTTC. Its translation is CASFGTVDSGANVLTF. The full variable domain, with the rest looked up from reference TRBV5-1 and TRBJ2-6, is KAGVTQTPRYLIKTRGQQVTLSCSPISGHRSVSWYQQTPGQGLQFLFEYFSETQRNKGNFPGRFSGRQFSNSRSEMNVSTLELGDSALYLCASFGTVDSGANVLTFGAGSRLTVL.

This rearrangement joins TRBV27 to TRBJ1-5, with TRBD1 as a possible D gene (5 bases). Trimming pared 6 bases from V and 2 bases from J, leaving 11 bases between. In germline, CDR1 is MNHEY, CDR2 SMNVEV (reference sequence). The CDR3 consists of 14 residues. The DNA for the CDR3 is TGTGCCAGCAGGGTATCGGGGGGCAATCAGCCCCAGCATTTT. This codes for CASRVSGGNQPQHF.

CDR3: CSVTRTSGNYNEQFF. In DNA, the CDR3 is TGCAGCGTTACCCGGACTAGCGGGAACTACAATGAGCAGTTCTTC. The chain links TRBV29-1 to TRBJ2-1, with 12 bases aligning to TRBD2. The CDR3 has 15 amino acids. Germline values: CDR1 SQVTM, CDR2 ANQGSEA. V lost 5 bases to trimming and J lost 3 bases; unmatched junction nucleotides: 5.

CDR3 sequence reads: CASSQVAVAYNEQFF. The CDR3 DNA is TGCGCCAGCAGCCAAGTAGCGGTCGCCTACAATGAGCAGTTCTTC. This chain joins TRBV4-1 and TRBJ2-1; D possibly corresponds to TRBD2 (6 bases). The CDR3 consists of 15 residues. In germline, CDR1 is MGHRA, CDR2 YSYEKL. Trimming removed 1 base at V and 2 bases at J, with 9 bases between.

V gene TRBV4-1 combines with J gene TRBJ2-1, with D possibly matching TRBD1 (5 bases). Trimming removed 3 bases at V and 10 bases at J, with 7 bases between. Germline V gene data show CDR1 as MGHRA and CDR2 as YSYEKL. This CDR3 is 11 amino acids long. The CDR3 region has the DNA TGCGCCAGCAGCCACTCAGGGGAGCAGTTCTTC. It translates to CASSHSGEQFF.

The rearrangement joins TRBV2 to TRBJ2-1; TRBD2 matches 9 bases. In germline, CDR1 is SNHLY, CDR2 FYNNEI. The V gene end was trimmed by 1 base and the J gene end by 7 bases; junction bases not matched to a gene: 8. This CDR3 has 16 amino acids. The CDR3 nucleotides are TGTGCCAGCAGTGAAGAGGTAGCGGGAGCGGGTAATGAGCAGTTCTTC. This sequence encodes CASSEEVAGAGNEQFF.

This CDR3 reads CASSPEGGPNTGELFF. The CDR3 DNA is TGTGCCAGTAGCCCAGAGGGGGGGCCGAACACCGGGGAGCTGTTTTTT. The chain carries TRBV19 and TRBJ2-2, with D maybe TRBD2 (7 bases). Germline V CDR1 and CDR2: LNHDA, SQIVND (reference sequence). There are 16 residues in the CDR3. V was cut by 6 bases and J by 0 bases, with 14 bases left in between.

J is TRBJ2-7 and V is TRBV6-6, with D possibly matching TRBD2 (7 bases). This CDR3 region has 13 residues. V gave up 5 bases and J gave up 6 bases, with 14 bases separating them. Germline CDR1 MNHNY, CDR2 SVGAGI (reference sequence). In DNA, the CDR3 is TGTGCCAGCAGTCTCGAAGGGGGGGTCGAGCAGTACTTC. The encoded protein is CASSLEGGVEQYF.

Of note for this clone: The sample carries other DNA sequences with the same CDR3. This chain connects TRBV28 to TRBJ1-2, with D possibly TRBD1 on 6 matching bases. Trimming left V 6 bases short and J 3 bases short, with 11 bases between. Germline values: CDR1 MDHEN, CDR2 SYDVKM. This CDR3 contains 13 residues. CDR3 DNA: TGTGCCAGCAGCCGAACAGGGTACTATGGCTACACCTTC. This translates into CASSRTGYYGYTF.

The J gene is TRBJ1-1, the V gene TRBV9; 9 nucleotides agree with TRBD1. Germline V gene sequence: CDR1 SGDLS, CDR2 YYNGEE. V lost 0 bases, J lost 11 bases, and 17 bases stayed unmatched. The CDR3 length is 17 residues. The CDR3: CASSVGLGTGTGLGAFF. DNA for the CDR3: TGTGCCAGCAGCGTAGGGCTCGGGACCGGGACAGGGTTGGGGGCTTTCTTT.

The J gene is TRBJ1-1, the V gene TRBV4-1; no firm D call. The CDR3 covers 15 residues. Trimming removed 6 bases at V and 4 bases at J, with 18 bases between. Germline V gene data show CDR1 as MGHRA and CDR2 as YSYEKL. Here the CDR3 DNA reads TGCGCCAGCAGTCCGTCGACCGGGTCCTTCACTGAAGCTTTCTTT. Its protein product is CASSPSTGSFTEAFF.

V and J are TRBV29-1 and TRBJ1-1; 8 bases are a match to TRBD1. Germline CDR1 is SQVTM and CDR2 is ANQGSEA. V dropped 2 bases and J dropped 4; count of bases not matched to a gene: 9. CDR3 size: 15 residues. CDR3 sequence (DNA): TGCAGCGTTGAAAACCCGGGACAGGTGGTCACTGAAGCTTTCTTT. Its translation: CSVENPGQVVTEAFF. Filled out from reference TRBV29-1 and TRBJ1-1, the complete variable domain reads SAVISQKPSRDICQRGTSLTIQCQVDSQVTMMFWYRQQPGQSLTLIATANQGSEATYESGFVIDKFPISRPNLTFSTLTVSNMSPEDSSIYLCSVENPGQVVTEAFFGQGTRLTVV.

V is TRBV30 and J is TRBJ2-5, with unresolved D. The DNA end favors TRBJ2-7, so the J call may be wrong. The CDR3 runs to 12 residues. Germline V gene sequence: CDR1 GTSNPN, CDR2 SVGIG (reference sequence). The chain's CDR3 is CAWGRQAYEQYF. The CDR3 nucleotides read TGTGCCTGGGGAAGACAAGCCTACGAGCAGTACTTC.

This chain joins TRBV19 and TRBJ2-1, with TRBD2 matching over 7 bases. The CDR3 length is 16 residues. Trimming removed 3 bases from V and 5 bases from J; junction bases left unmatched: 10. Germline CDR1 is LNHDA and CDR2 is SQIVND (reference sequence). CDR3 sequence (DNA): TGTGCCAGTAGTATTCCGAGGCTAGCGGCAAACAATGAGCAGTTCTTC. It yields the protein CASSIPRLAANNEQFF.

The chain couples TRBV28 to TRBJ1-4; no definite D call. The V gene's germline CDR1 is MDHEN and CDR2 SYDVKM. Deletions cut 5 bases from V and 4 bases from J, with 11 bases between. The CDR3 runs to 14 residues. CDR3 nucleotides: TGTGCCAGCAGTGCGCAACCGATTAATGAAAAACTGTTTTTT. Its protein is CASSAQPINEKLFF.

This clone appeared a few times. The chain is built from TRBV6-5 and TRBJ1-4; 8 nucleotides agree with TRBD1. Germline lookup yields CDR1 MNHEY and CDR2 SVGAGI. J gave up 2 bases and V 6 bases, and 5 bases lay outside the gene matches. The CDR3 sequence is 15 residues long. CDR3 loop: CASRRQGTTNEKLFF. The CDR3 DNA reads as TGTGCCAGCAGAAGACAGGGGACCACTAATGAAAAACTGTTTTTT.

The J gene is TRBJ2-5, the V gene TRBV19, with 12 bases lining up with TRBD2. V lost 7 bases, J lost 0 bases, and 6 bases stayed unmatched. Germline values: CDR1 LNHDA, CDR2 SQIVND (reference sequence). The CDR3 extends over 16 amino acids. The CDR3 protein is CASNLAGGTNQETQYF. CDR3 DNA: TGTGCCAGTAATCTAGCGGGAGGGACGAACCAAGAGACCCAGTACTTC.

The chain employs TRBV28 and TRBJ2-5; 7 nucleotides line up with TRBD2. CDR3 length equals 15 residues. V was pared by 7 bases and J by 1 base, with 9 bases of the junction left unmatched. Germline values: CDR1 MDHEN, CDR2 SYDVKM. In DNA, the CDR3 is TGTGCCAGCACCTTGGGAGGGGCTTTCCAAGAGACCCAGTACTTC. This translates into CASTLGGAFQETQYF.

The chain combines TRBV6-5 with TRBJ2-7, with a tentative D call TRBD1 (6 bases). This CDR3 spans 15 amino acids. Germline V gives CDR1 MNHEY, CDR2 SVGAGI. V lost 3 bases and J lost 5, with 17 bases in between. The CDR3 region has the DNA TGTGCCAGCAGTTATAACCGGGACACCCCCCACGAGCAGTACTTC. Protein: CASSYNRDTPHEQYF.

The chain combines TRBV5-4 with TRBJ2-5; TRBD2 aligns across 7 bases. Trimming at V came to 5 bases and at J to 4 bases, leaving 8 bases not matched to a gene. Germline CDR1 SGHNT, CDR2 YYREEE (reference sequence). CDR3 length: 14 residues. The chain's CDR3 is CASRRDYPPETQYF. The CDR3 DNA follows: TGTGCCAGCAGACGGGACTACCCCCCAGAGACCCAGTACTTC.

This clone was recorded only once. The chain joins TRBV5-6 to TRBJ2-4, with TRBD2 as a possible D gene (7 bases). V was cut by 1 base and J by 7 bases, with 18 bases left in between. The CDR3 consists of 16 residues. CDR1 and CDR2 from the germline V gene are SGHDT and YYEEEE. CDR3 sequence reads: CASSLPSRGGWNIQYF. As DNA, the CDR3 is TGTGCCAGCAGCTTGCCGTCCAGGGGAGGGTGGAACATTCAGTACTTC.

This chain links TRBV5-6 with TRBJ2-5; no firm D call. The CDR3 spans 14 residues. Looked up from germline, CDR1 is SGHDT and CDR2 is YYEEEE. Trimming shortened V by 3 bases and J by 1 base, and 10 bases separated the two germline ends. For the CDR3, the DNA is TGTGCCAGCAGCTCCGGCCAGGTCCAAGAGACCCAGTACTTC. Its translation is CASSSGQVQETQYF. The full variable domain, rest sourced from reference TRBV5-6 and TRBJ2-5, is DAGVTQSPTHLIKTRGQQVTLRCSPKSGHDTVSWYQQALGQGPQFIFQYYEEEERQRGNFPDRFSGHQFPNYSSELNVNALLLGDSALYLCASSSGQVQETQYFGPGTRLLVL.

The chain combines TRBV21-1 with TRBJ2-7; the table names TRBD2, a call not compared with the DNA. TRBV21-1 is a recognized pseudogene. The CDR3 spans 18 residues. CDR3 residues: CASSRPLGLAGGPTEQYF. The CDR3 DNA follows: TGTGCCAGCAGCAGGCCATTGGGACTAGCGGGAGGGCCCACCGAGCAGTACTTC.

This chain links TRBV29-1 with TRBJ2-2; a possible D gene is TRBD1 (6 bases). This CDR3 contains 14 residues. Trimming removed 7 bases from V and 1 base from J, with 13 bases in between. CDR1 and CDR2 (germline): SQVTM, ANQGSEA. CDR3 sequence: CSASRGKNTGELFF. The CDR3, as DNA: TGCAGCGCCTCTAGGGGGAAGAACACCGGGGAGCTGTTTTTT.